The subject of this entry is one TCR beta chain. Its specificity is unknown. This entry is derived from a study of blood T cells in healthy people across ages. Drawing of peripheral blood yielded 8.5 to 10 milliliters from each donor. Germline loops: CDR1 SGHTA, CDR2 FQGNSA. The CDR3 is 15 amino acids. V lost 5 bases to trimming and J lost 0 bases, with 12 bases between them. Regarding the study as a whole: Unsorted PBMCs ruled out conclusive naive versus antigen-experienced comparison. Diversity estimates drawn from one million T cells were deemed underestimates.

A J-beta primer mix and a sample-barcoded 5' primer were used in a second PCR of about 7 to 12 cycles. Using its own MiXCR run on the 5' RACE reads, TCRdb lists one record per CDR3 protein. The sample holds roughly 2 million distinct CDR3 sequences, 49% seen once. The rearrangement links TRBV7-2 to TRBJ2-3; possibly TRBD2 for D (5 bases). Sequences were obtained from blood. The TCR comes from a woman in her 40s in good health. The chain's CDR3 is CASSPGETSTDTQYF. CDR3 DNA sequence: TGTGCCAGCAGCCCCGGGGAGACTAGCACAGATACGCAGTATTTT.